This TCR beta chain was sequenced for a study of PD-1 blockade in classical Hodgkin lymphoma (dated by TCRdb to about 2020). General notes on the study: Nivolumab dosing was 3 mg/kg intravenously every 2 weeks, continuing until either disease progression or unacceptable toxicity. The study used TCR beta sequencing and CyTOF to define a peripheral blood immune signature of response to PD-1 blockade in classical Hodgkin lymphoma. Overall results and qualifications from the work: Baseline TCR diversity was reported as lower in newly diagnosed patients than in healthy donors, and lower still in relapsed/refractory patients. Only a single clinical trial cohort was studied, and what caused the repertoire differences, possibly disease activity or prior therapy, remained undefined. Lower diversity was seen in patients whose nivolumab began less than 1 year after ASCT, and these patients were left out of later analyses so that immune reconstitution would not confound the results. Baseline diversity similar to that of newly diagnosed patients was observed in trial patients achieving complete response, whereas significantly lower diversity was observed in partial responders and progressors. CD4+ but not CD8+ TCR diversity rose significantly by C4D1 (p=0.0027 vs p=0.16), most apparent in complete responders (p=0.02).

The time point label for this specimen denotes: cycle 4 day 1 (C4D1), after five to seven weeks of nivolumab. All trial patients had relapsed after autologous stem cell transplantation, with cohorts A, B and C differing in prior brentuximab vedotin exposure. The trial cohort was composed of 56 patients with relapsed/refractory classical Hodgkin lymphoma, for whom complete response, partial response or progressive disease was recorded as best overall response. Trial patients were treated with single-agent nivolumab in the multi-cohort phase II CheckMate 205 trial. An independent review committee assessed best overall response by applying the 2007 International Working Group response criteria. PBMCs from the trial were collected at three points: immediately before nivolumab initiation (C1D1), and during therapy at cycle 2 day 1 and cycle 4 day 1. Peripheral blood was collected in 8 mL Vacutainer Cell Preparation Tubes, from which PBMCs were isolated by centrifugation and then cryopreserved.

Genomic DNA was isolated using the Qiagen DNeasy kit from unsorted PBMCs as well as from negatively selected CD4+ and CD8+ fractions. TCR beta CDR3 regions were amplified by immunoSEQ multiplex PCR using primers annealing to V and J segments. A synthetic immune receptor repertoire was used to minimize amplification bias, and any residual bias was removed computationally once sequencing was done. As for the authors' bioinformatics: Custom Python scripts were used to quantify repertoire diversity as the Shannon entropy index. Unsorted, CD4+ and CD8+ repertoires were analyzed separately, except for combined analyses in which CD4+ and CD8+ sequences were merged in silico. Clonal expansion was defined as a frequency increase of at least 2-fold after treatment compared with C1D1, and clones undetected at baseline were assigned a pseudocount of 0.5. Singleton clones were defined as clones with 0 or 1 copy at C1D1, and non-singleton clones were defined as clones with 2 or more copies. Clones expanded in unsorted samples were labelled as CD4+, CD8+ or unknown by matching protein sequences in sorted samples from the same patient. Diversity changes from C1D1 to C4D1 were tested in paired samples using Wilcoxon tests. Held by TCRdb, this immuneACCESS table contains in-frame sequences only and omits some clones. Under half of the omission traces to an unresolved V gene where checked; the cause of the rest is unknown. That table is the source of V, J and clone size, and D and trimming were worked out from the DNA. Across this sample there are about 110,000 clones, with more than 70% seen only once. 15% to 20% of the sample is taken by the ten largest.

For CDR1 and CDR2, the germline V gene lists SQVTM and ANQGSEA. V was cut back by 4 bases and J by 5 bases, leaving a gap of 11 bases between them. From its cysteine to its phenylalanine, the CDR3 spans 12 amino acids. The entry retains the CDR3 DNA only, 36 bases that are in frame from base 1. Note on this clone: Its cognate antigen has yet to be identified. Base qualities are missing; no much larger clone stands one base away.

The sequenced sample was peripheral blood mononuclear cells (PBMCs), obtained before the fourth cycle of nivolumab. The chain is assembled from TRBV29-1 and TRBJ1-1, with no D gene named confidently. The receptor was derived from a human donor with classical Hodgkin lymphoma. The CDR3 here reads CSVGVRSTEAFF. The nucleotide sequence is given as TGCAGCGTTGGAGTTCGGAGTACTGAAGCTTTCTTT.